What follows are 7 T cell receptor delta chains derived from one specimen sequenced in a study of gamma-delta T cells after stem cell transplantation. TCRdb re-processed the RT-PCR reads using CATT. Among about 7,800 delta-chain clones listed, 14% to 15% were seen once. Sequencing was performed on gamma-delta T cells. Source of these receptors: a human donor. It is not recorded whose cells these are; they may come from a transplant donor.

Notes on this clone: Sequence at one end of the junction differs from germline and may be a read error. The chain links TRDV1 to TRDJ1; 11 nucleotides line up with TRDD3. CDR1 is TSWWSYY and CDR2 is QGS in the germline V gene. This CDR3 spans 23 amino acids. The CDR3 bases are TGTGCTCTTGAGGAACTTGGCGTCCTGAGTTGGGGGATACGCCCCACGTACACCGATAAACTCATCTTT. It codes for CALEELGVLSWGIRPTYTDKLIF.

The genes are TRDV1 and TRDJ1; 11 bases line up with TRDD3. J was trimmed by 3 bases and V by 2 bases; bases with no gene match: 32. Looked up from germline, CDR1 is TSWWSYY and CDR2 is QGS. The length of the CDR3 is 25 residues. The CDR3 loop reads CALGEGWDRRSPNVLWGIRADKLIF. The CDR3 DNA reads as TGTGCTCTTGGGGAAGGGTGGGATCGGCGAAGTCCAAATGTCCTTTGGGGGATACGCGCCGATAAACTCATCTTT.

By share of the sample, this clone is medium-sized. The CDR3 loop is CALGDPPKLIF. The CDR3 DNA reads TGTGCTCTTGGGGACCCACCAAAACTCATCTTT. The chain is built from TRDV1 and TRDJ1, with D unclear. In germline, CDR1 is TSWWSYY, CDR2 QGS. The CDR3 contains 11 residues. The V and J ends lost 3 bases and 8 bases respectively, with 7 bases between them.

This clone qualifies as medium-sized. The chain's CDR3 is CACDSLRLWTDKLIF. The DNA for the CDR3 is TGTGCCTGTGACTCCCTCCGCCTTTGGACCGATAAACTCATCTTT. The rearrangement joins TRDV2 to TRDJ1; D not resolved. The germline V and J ends were trimmed by 3 bases and 2 bases, with 15 bases remaining between them. Germline-derived CDR1 and CDR2 are GEAIGNYY and EKD. The CDR3 contains 15 residues.

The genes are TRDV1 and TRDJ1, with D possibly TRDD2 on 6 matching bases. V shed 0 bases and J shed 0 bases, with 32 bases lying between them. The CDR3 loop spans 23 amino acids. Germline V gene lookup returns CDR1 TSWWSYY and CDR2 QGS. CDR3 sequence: CALGELELPSNLIGGPYTDKLIF. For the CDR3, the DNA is TGTGCTCTTGGGGAACTGGAACTCCCTTCCAATCTTATAGGGGGCCCGTACACCGATAAACTCATCTTT.

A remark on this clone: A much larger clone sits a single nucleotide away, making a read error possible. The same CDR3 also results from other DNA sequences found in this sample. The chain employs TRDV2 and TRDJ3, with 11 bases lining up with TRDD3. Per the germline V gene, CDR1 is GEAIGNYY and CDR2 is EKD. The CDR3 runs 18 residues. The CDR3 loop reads CACDTGGYAAWDTRQMFF. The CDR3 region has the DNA TGTGCCTGTGACACTGGGGGATACGCGGCCTGGGACACCCGGCAGATGTTTTTC.

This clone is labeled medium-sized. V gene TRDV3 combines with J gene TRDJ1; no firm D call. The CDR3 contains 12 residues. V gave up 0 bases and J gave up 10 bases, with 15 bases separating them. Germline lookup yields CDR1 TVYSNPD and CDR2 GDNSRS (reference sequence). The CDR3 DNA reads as TGTGCCTTTAGGGTAGGTAGACGTGGACTCATCTTT. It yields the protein CAFRVGRRGLIF.